The 5 T cell receptor beta chains listed next were all sequenced from one sample in a study of blood T cell repertoires in COVID-19. The table came from immunoSEQ multiplex PCR; TCRdb's copy has only in-frame clones and leaves some out. The sample lists about 250,000 clones, roughly 89% occurring once. Sequences were obtained from peripheral blood. The receptors derive from a woman younger than 45 with active or convalescent COVID-19.

This chain joins TRBV2 and TRBJ2-7, with 16 nucleotides matching TRBD2. Trimming cost V 7 bases and J 1 base; bases outside gene matches: 4. CDR3 length equals 16 residues. Germline-derived CDR1 and CDR2 are SNHLY and FYNNEI. CDR3 coding DNA: TGTGCCAGCATGGGACTAGCGGGGGGGGCTTCCTACGAGCAGTACTTC. Protein sequence: CASMGLAGGASYEQYF.

This clone came up a few times. The rearrangement links TRBV7-9 to TRBJ2-2; D is ambiguous. This CDR3 comprises 12 residues. The germline V and J ends were trimmed by 3 bases and 7 bases, with 6 bases remaining between them. The germline gives CDR1 SEHNR, CDR2 FQNEAQ (reference sequence). Here the CDR3 reads CASSFQDGELFF. The CDR3 bases are TGTGCCAGCAGCTTCCAGGACGGGGAGCTGTTTTTT.

The chain links TRBV5-6 to TRBJ2-3, with TRBD2 matching 9 bases. Germline CDR1 reads SGHDT; CDR2 reads YYEEEE. CDR3 length: 15 residues. Trimming removed 2 bases from V and 12 bases from J; junction bases left unmatched: 13. The CDR3 DNA sequence: TGTGCCAGCAGCTTTCGAGGACCGAGCGGGGGGTTACAGTATTTT. Its translation: CASSFRGPSGGLQYF.

The chain uses TRBV10-3 and TRBJ2-5; unclear D gene. The V end lost 0 bases, the J end lost 2 bases, and 10 bases lay between the germline ends. The germline gives CDR1 ENHRY, CDR2 SYGVKD. CDR3 length equals 15 residues. CDR3 in amino acids: CAISESKHPQETQYF. CDR3 in DNA: TGTGCCATCAGTGAGTCGAAACACCCACAAGAGACCCAGTACTTC.

The chain is built from TRBV5-1 and TRBJ1-1; D is uncertain. V was cut by 1 base and J by 2 bases, with 9 bases left in between. Germline assignment: CDR1 SGHRS and CDR2 YFSETQ. The CDR3 spans 14 residues. The CDR3 DNA is TGCGCCAGCAGCTTGCGGTTCCCAAACACTGAAGCTTTCTTT. Protein sequence: CASSLRFPNTEAFF.